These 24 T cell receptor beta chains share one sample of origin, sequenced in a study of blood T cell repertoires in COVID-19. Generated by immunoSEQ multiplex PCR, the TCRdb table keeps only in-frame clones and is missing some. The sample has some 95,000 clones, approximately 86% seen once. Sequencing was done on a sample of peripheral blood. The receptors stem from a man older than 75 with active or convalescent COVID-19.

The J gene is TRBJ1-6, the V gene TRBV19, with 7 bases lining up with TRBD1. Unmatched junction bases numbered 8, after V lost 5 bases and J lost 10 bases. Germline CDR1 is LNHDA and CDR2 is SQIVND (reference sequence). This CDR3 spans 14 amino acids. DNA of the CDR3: TGTGCCAGTAGTCCCCGCCAGGGGGGATCACCCCTCCACTTT. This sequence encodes CASSPRQGGSPLHF.

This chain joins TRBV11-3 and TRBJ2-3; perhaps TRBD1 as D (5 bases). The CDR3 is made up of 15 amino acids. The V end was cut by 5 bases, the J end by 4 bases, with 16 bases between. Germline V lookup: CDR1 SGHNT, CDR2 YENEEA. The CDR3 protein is CASSPQGTFSDTQYF. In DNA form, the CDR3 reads TGTGCCAGCAGCCCCCAGGGAACCTTCTCAGATACGCAGTATTTT.

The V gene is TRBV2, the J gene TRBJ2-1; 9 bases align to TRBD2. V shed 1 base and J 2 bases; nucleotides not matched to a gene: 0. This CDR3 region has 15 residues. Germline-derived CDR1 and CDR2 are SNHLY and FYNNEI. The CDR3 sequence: CASSEEREAYNEQFF. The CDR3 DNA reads TGTGCCAGCAGTGAAGAGCGGGAGGCCTACAATGAGCAGTTCTTC. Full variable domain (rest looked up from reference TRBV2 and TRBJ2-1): EPEVTQTPSHQVTQMGQEVILRCVPISNHLYFYWYRQILGQKVEFLVSFYNNEISEKSEIFDDQFSVERPDGSNFTLKIRSTKLEDSAMYFCASSEEREAYNEQFFGPGTRLTVL.

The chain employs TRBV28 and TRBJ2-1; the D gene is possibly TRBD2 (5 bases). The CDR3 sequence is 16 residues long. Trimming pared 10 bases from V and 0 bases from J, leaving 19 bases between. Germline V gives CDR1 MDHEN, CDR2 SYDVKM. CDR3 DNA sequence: TGTGCCATCAGGCCCTTTTTAGGGAGCTCCTACAATGAGCAGTTCTTC. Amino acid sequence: CAIRPFLGSSYNEQFF. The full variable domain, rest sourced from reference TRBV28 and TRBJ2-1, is DVKVTQSSRYLVKRTGEKVFLECVQDMDHENMFWYRQDPGLGLRLIYFSYDVKMKEKGDIPEGYSVSREKKERFSLILESASTNQTSMYLCAIRPFLGSSYNEQFFGPGTRLTVL.

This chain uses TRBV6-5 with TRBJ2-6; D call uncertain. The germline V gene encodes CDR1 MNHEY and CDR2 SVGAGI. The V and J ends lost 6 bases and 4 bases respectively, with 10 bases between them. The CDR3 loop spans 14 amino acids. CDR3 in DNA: TGTGCCAGCAGCAAACTTTCCGGGGCCAACGTCCTGACTTTC. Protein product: CASSKLSGANVLTF.

The CDR3 DNA reads TGTGCCAGCAGCCAAGGTGGTTTAGCGGGGAAGGTTGGGCAGTTCTTC. It codes for CASSQGGLAGKVGQFF. This chain uses TRBV14 with TRBJ2-1; 8 nucleotides match TRBD2. The CDR3 is 16 amino acids. J lost 12 bases, V lost 1 base, and 14 bases had no gene match. Germline CDR1 is SGHDN and CDR2 is FVKESK.

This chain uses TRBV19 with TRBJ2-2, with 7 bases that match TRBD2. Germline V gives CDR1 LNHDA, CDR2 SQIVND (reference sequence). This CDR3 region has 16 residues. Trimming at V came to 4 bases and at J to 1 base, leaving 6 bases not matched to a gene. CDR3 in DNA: TGTGCCAGTAGTACCCCTAGCGGAAAGAACACCGGGGAGCTGTTTTTT. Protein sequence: CASSTPSGKNTGELFF.

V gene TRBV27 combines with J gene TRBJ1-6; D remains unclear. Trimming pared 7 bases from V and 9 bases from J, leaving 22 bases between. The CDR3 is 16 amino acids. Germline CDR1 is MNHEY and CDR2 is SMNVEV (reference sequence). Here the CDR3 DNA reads TGTGCCAGCACCTCCATATCAAACTCACCTAGTTCACCCCTCCACTTT. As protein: CASTSISNSPSSPLHF.

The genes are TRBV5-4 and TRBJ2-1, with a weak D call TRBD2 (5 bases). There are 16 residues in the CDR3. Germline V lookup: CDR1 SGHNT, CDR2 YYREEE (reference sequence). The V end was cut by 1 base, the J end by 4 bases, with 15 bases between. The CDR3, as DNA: TGTGCCAGCAGCTTGCGTCGGGGTTTCTCTTACAATGAGCAGTTCTTC. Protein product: CASSLRRGFSYNEQFF.

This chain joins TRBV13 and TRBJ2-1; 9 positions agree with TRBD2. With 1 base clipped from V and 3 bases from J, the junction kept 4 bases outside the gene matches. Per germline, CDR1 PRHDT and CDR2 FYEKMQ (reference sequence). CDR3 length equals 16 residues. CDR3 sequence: CASSLVGGRDYNEQFF. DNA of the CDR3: TGTGCCAGCAGCTTAGTTGGCGGGAGGGACTACAATGAGCAGTTCTTC. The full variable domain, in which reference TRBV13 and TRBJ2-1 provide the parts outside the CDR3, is AAGVIQSPRHLIKEKRETATLKCYPIPRHDTVYWYQQGPGQDPQFLISFYEKMQSDKGSIPDRFSAQQFSDYHSELNMSSLELGDSALYFCASSLVGGRDYNEQFFGPGTRLTVL.

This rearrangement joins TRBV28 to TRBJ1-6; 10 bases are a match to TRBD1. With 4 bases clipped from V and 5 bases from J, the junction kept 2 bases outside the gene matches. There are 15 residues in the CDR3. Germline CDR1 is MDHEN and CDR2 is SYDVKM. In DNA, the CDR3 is TGTGCCAGCAGTTCGGGACAGGGGAATAATTCACCCCTCCACTTT. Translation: CASSSGQGNNSPLHF.

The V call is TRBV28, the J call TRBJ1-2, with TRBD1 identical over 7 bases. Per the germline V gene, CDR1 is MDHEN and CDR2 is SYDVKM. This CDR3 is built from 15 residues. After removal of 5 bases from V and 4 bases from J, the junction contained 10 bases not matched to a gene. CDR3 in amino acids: CASSPRRTGLYGYTF. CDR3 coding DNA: TGTGCCAGCAGTCCACGCAGGACAGGACTCTATGGCTACACCTTC.

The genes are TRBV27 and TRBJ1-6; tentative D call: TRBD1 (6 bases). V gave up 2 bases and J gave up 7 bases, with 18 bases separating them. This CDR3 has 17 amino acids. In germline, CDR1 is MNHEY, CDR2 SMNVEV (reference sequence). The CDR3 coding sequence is TGTGCCAGCAGTTTACAGGGGATTGAACCCTCAAATTCACCCCTCCACTTT. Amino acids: CASSLQGIEPSNSPLHF.

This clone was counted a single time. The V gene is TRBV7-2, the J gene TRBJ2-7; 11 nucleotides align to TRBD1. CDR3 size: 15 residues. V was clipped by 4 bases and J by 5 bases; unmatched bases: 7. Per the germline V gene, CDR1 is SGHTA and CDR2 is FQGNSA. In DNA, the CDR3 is TGTGCCAGCAGCTCCCGGGACAGGGGGATCAACGAGCAGTACTTC. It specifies CASSSRDRGINEQYF. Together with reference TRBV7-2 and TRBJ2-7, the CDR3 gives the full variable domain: GAGVSQSPSNKVTEKGKDVELRCDPISGHTALYWYRQSLGQGLEFLIYFQGNSAPDKSGLPSDRFSAERTGGSVSTLTIQRTQQEDSAVYLCASSSRDRGINEQYFGPGTRLTVT.

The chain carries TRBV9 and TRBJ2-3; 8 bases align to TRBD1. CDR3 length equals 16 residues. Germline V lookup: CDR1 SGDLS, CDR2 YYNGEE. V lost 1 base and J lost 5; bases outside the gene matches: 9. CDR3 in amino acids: CASSVSGQGMGDTQYF. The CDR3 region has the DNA TGTGCCAGCAGCGTATCCGGACAGGGAATGGGAGATACGCAGTATTTT. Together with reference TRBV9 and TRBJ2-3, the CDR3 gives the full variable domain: DSGVTQTPKHLITATGQRVTLRCSPRSGDLSVYWYQQSLDQGLQFLIQYYNGEERAKGNILERFSAQQFPDLHSELNLSSLELGDSALYFCASSVSGQGMGDTQYFGPGTRLTVL.

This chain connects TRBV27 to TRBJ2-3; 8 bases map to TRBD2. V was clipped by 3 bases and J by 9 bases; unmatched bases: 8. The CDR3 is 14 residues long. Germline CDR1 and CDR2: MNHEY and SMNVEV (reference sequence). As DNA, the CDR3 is TGTGCCAGCAGTTTGGAGCCCCGGGGGGGGACGCAGTATTTT. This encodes CASSLEPRGGTQYF.

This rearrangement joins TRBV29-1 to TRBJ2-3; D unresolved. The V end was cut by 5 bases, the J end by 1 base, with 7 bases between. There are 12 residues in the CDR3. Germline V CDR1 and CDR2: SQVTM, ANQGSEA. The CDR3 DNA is TGCAGCGTTCTGGCAGGCACAGATACGCAGTATTTT. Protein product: CSVLAGTDTQYF.

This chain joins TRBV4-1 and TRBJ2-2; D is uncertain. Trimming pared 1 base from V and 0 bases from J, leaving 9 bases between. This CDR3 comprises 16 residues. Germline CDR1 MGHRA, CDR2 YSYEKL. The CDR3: CASSQGPGTNTGELFF. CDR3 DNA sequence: TGCGCCAGCAGCCAAGGGCCAGGTACGAACACCGGGGAGCTGTTTTTT.

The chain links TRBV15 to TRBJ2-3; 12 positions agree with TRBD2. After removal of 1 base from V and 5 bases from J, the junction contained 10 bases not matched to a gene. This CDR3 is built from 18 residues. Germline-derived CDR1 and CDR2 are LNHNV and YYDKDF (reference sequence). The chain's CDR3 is CATSRARTSGEAGDTQYF. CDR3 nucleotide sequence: TGTGCCACCAGCAGAGCTAGGACTAGCGGGGAGGCAGGAGATACGCAGTATTTT. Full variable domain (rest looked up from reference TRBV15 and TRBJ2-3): DAMVIQNPRYQVTQFGKPVTLSCSQTLNHNVMYWYQQKSSQAPKLLFHYYDKDFNNEADTPDNFQSRRPNTSFCFLDIRSPGLGDTAMYLCATSRARTSGEAGDTQYFGPGTRLTVL.

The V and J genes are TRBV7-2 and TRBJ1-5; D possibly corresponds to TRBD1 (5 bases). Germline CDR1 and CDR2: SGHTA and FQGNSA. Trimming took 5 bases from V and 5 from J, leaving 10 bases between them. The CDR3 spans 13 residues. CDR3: CASSHGGDQPQHF. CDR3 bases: TGTGCCAGCAGCCACGGGGGGGATCAGCCCCAGCATTTT.

CDR3 DNA sequence: TGTGCCAGCAGCCCCGGGACAGGGGGCATGGATACGCAGTATTTT. Its translation: CASSPGTGGMDTQYF. The gene calls are TRBV11-2 and TRBJ2-3; 12 nucleotides line up with TRBD1. Germline trimming cut 5 bases from V and 6 bases from J; bases unmatched to any gene: 6. The CDR3 sequence is 15 residues long. Germline CDR1 SGHAT, CDR2 FQNNGV.

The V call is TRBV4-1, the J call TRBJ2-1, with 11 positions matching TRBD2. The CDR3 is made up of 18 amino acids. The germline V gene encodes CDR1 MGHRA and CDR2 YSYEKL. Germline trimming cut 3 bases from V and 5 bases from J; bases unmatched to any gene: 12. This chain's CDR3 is CASSQIQPTSGKDNEQFF. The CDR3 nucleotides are TGCGCCAGCAGCCAGATCCAACCGACTAGCGGGAAAGACAATGAGCAGTTCTTC.

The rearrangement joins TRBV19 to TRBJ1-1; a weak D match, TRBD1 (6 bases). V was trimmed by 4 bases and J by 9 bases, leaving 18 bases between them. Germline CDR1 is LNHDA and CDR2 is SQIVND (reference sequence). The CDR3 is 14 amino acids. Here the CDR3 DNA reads TGTGCCAGTAGTACCCCGGGACAACATGAGAAAGCTTTCTTT. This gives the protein CASSTPGQHEKAFF.

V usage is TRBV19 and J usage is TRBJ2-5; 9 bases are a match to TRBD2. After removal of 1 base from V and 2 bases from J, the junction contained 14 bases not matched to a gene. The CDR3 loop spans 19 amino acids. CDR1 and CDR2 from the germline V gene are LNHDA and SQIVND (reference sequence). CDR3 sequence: CASSIVYGLAGRIQETQYF. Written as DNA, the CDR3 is TGTGCCAGTAGTATAGTGTACGGGCTAGCGGGACGAATACAAGAGACCCAGTACTTC.